This is a list of T cell receptor beta chains from one sample in a study of CD8+ T cells in alopecia areata. Assay: immunoSEQ multiplex PCR; the TCRdb copy retains only in-frame clones and omits some. The table lists roughly 32,000 clones, about two thirds of them singletons, with 18% in the top ten. Sequencing was carried out using NKG2D-high CD8+ T cells sorted from blood. These receptors were obtained from a human donor with alopecia areata. CDR3s include the opening cysteine and the closing phenylalanine or tryptophan. A D gene is named only where the DNA matches it firmly. Size is omitted from some rows. Given values are once, few, many or a class for expanded clones.

D	V	size	J	DNA	CDR3
.	TRBV6-6	few	TRBJ2-7	TGTGCCAGCAGTTACGGACCGACAATTGAATACGAGCAGTACTTC	CASSYGPTIEYEQYF
.	TRBV27	.	TRBJ2-5	TGTGCCAGCAGTTTCCGACTTATAGACAGGAGCCAAGAGACCCAGTACTTC	CASSFRLIDRSQETQYF
.	TRBV6-1	few	TRBJ2-7	TGTGCCAGCAGTGAAGGTCACGGATACGAGCAGTACTTC	CASSEGHGYEQYF
TRBD2	TRBV27	few	TRBJ2-1	TGTGCCAGCAGTTTCGTGGTAGAGGACAGGGGACTAGCGGGAGAATCGCCACAGTTCTTC	CASSFVVEDRGLAGESPQFF
.	TRBV27	once	TRBJ2-2	TGTGCCAGCAGTTCCCTTATGGGGCCTAACACCGGGGAGCTGTTTTTT	CASSSLMGPNTGELFF
TRBD1	TRBV29-1	few	TRBJ2-7	TGCAGCGTTGAAGGGGACAGGGGCTCCTACGAGCAGTACTTC	CSVEGDRGSYEQYF
.	TRBV28	few	TRBJ1-5	TGTGCCAGCAGTTTTCGCAGGGTACATGACCATAGCAATCAGCCCCAGCATTTT	CASSFRRVHDHSNQPQHF
.	TRBV4-1	once	TRBJ1-1	TGCGCCAGCAGCCAAGTTGCACAGTACACTGAAGCTTTCTTT	CASSQVAQYTEAFF
.	TRBV5-1	.	TRBJ1-1	TGCGCCAGCAGAGAGGGTAGTGGGAACACTGAAGCTTTCTTT	CASREGSGNTEAFF
.	TRBV7-9	.	TRBJ2-3	TGTGCCAGCAGCTTATCGGTTATGGAGGGGGAGCCGGCGGATACGCAGTATTTT	CASSLSVMEGEPADTQYF
TRBD2	TRBV28	.	TRBJ2-7	TGTGCCAGCAGTTTTACTAGCGGGTACGAGCAGTACTTC	CASSFTSGYEQYF
TRBD1	TRBV28	few	TRBJ2-5	TGTGCCAGCAGTCAGAAGACAGGGTATGAAGAAGAGACCCAGTACTTC	CASSQKTGYEEETQYF